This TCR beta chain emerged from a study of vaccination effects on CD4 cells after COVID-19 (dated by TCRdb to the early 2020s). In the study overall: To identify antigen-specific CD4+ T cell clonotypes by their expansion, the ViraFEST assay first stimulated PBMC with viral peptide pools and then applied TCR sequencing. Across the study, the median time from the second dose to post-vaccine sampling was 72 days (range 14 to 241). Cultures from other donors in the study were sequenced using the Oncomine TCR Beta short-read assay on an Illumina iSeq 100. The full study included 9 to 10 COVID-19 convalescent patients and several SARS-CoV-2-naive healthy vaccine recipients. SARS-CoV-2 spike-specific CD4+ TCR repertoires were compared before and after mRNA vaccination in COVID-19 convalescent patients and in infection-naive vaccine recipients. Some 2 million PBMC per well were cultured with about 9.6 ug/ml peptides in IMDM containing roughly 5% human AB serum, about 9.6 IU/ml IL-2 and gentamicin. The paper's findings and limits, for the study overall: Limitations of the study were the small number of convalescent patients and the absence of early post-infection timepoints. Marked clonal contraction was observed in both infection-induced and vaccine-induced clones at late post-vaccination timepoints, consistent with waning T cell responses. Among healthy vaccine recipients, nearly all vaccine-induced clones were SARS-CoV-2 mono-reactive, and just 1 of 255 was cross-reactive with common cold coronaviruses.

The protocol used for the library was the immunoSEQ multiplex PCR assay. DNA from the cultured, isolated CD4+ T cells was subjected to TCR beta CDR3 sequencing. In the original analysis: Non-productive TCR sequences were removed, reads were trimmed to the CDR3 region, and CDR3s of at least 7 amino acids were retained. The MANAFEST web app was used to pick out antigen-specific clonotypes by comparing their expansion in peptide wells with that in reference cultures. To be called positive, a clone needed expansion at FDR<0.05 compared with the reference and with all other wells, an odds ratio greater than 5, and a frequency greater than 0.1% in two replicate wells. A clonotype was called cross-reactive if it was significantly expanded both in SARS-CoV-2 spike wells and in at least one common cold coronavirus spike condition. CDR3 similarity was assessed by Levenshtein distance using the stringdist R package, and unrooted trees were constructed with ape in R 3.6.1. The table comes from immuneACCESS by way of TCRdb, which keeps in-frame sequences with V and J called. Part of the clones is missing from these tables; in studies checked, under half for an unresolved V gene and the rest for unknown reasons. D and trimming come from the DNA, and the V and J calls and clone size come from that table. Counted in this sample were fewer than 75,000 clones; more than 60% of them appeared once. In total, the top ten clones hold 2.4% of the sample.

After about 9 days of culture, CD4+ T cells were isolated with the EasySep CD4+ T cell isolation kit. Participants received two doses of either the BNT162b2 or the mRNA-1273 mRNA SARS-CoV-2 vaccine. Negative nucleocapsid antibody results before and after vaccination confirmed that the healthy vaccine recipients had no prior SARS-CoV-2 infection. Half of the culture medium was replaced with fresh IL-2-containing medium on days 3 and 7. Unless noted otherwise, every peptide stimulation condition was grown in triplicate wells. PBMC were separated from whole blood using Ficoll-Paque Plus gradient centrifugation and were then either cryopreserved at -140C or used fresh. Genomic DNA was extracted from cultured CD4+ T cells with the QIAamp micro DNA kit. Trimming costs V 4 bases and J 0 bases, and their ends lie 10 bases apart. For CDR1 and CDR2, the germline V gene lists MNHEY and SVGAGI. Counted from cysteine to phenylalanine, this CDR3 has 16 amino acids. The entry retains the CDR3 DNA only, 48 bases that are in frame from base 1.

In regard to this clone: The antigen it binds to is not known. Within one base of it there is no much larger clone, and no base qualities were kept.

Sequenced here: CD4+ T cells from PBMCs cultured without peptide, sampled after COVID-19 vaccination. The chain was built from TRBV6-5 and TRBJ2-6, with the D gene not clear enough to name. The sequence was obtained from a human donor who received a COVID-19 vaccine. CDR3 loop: CASSLGPLSGANVLTF. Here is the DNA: TGTGCCAGCAGTTTAGGACCCCTCTCTGGGGCCAACGTCCTGACTTTC.